This T cell receptor (beta chain) derives from a study of metastatic and nonmetastatic thyroid tumors. Across the whole study: Repertoires from malignant and benign thyroid patients were compared across blood and tumor or nodule tissue.

None of the patients had undergone any treatment ahead of thyroid surgery. The V end lost 2 bases, the J end lost 4 bases, and 15 bases lay between the germline ends. The CDR3 is 15 amino acids. Germline loops: CDR1 SGHRS, CDR2 YFSETQ. This clone was seen ten or more times. TCRdb re-clonotyped the PCR reads through MiXCR. The sample lists about 50,000 clones; more than 20% were seen once. This TCR was recovered from a female donor with papillary thyroid cancer or a benign thyroid nodule (not recorded which). Some clones in this sample may be carry-over from other donors' samples. The rearrangement joins TRBV5-1 to TRBJ1-1; no clear D. Sample: blood. The CDR3 here is CASSLLGGIGTEAFF. DNA of the CDR3: TGCGCCAGCAGCTTATTGGGAGGGATTGGCACTGAAGCTTTCTTT.